Sequencing of this T cell receptor (beta chain) was carried out in a study of PD-L1 blockade in urothelial cancer. Study summary: T cell content in blood samples showed a median of around 140,000.

TCRdb keeps only in-frame clones here, not all; method: immunoSEQ multiplex PCR. The sample has 45,000 to 50,000 clones; roughly 88% are singletons. This clone was recorded once. Urothelial carcinoma, locally advanced or metastatic, affected the patients. Specimen: PBMCs, collected around atezolizumab (anti-PD-L1) treatment. The sequence was obtained from a man older than 75 with urothelial cancer.

The CDR3 protein is CASSGQEGQPQHF. The CDR3 DNA follows: TGTGCCAGCAGTGGGCAGGAGGGTCAGCCCCAGCATTTT. This chain connects TRBV2 to TRBJ1-5; D ambiguous. The CDR3 is 13 residues long. Germline CDR1 reads SNHLY; CDR2 reads FYNNEI. V dropped 4 bases and J dropped 6 bases, with 10 bases sitting between them.